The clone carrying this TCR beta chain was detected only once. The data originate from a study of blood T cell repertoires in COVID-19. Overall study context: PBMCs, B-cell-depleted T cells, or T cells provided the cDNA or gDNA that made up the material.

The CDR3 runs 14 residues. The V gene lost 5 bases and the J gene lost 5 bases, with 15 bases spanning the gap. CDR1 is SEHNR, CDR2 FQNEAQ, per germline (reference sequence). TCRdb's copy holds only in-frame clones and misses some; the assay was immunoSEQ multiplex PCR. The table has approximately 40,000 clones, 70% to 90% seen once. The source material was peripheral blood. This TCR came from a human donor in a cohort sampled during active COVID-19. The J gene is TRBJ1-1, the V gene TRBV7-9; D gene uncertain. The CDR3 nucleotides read TGTGCCAGCAGCCCACAGTTCCGGTGGACTGAAGCTTTCTTT. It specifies CASSPQFRWTEAFF.